One T cell receptor beta chain is described in this entry. This entry belongs to a study of blood T cell repertoires in COVID-19. About the study: The cDNA or gDNA used as material had been derived from T cells, B-cell-depleted T cells, or PBMCs.

Trimming removed 3 bases at V and 2 bases at J, with 13 bases between. The CDR3 has 15 residues. CDR1 is SGHRS and CDR2 is YFSETQ in the germline V gene. In the original analysis: Amplifying reference gene primers gave estimates of nucleated cell counts. Libraries were prepared by immunoSEQ multiplex PCR; TCRdb keeps only in-frame clonotypes and omits some of them. V and J calls and clone size are as listed in that table; D and trimming were resolved from the DNA. The sample has tens of thousands of clones, just under 85% seen once. The chain links TRBV5-1 to TRBJ2-3; TRBD1 might be the D (6 bases). Sequenced sample: peripheral blood. The TCR originated in a woman aged 65 to 85 with active or convalescent COVID-19. The CDR3 nucleotides read TGCGCCAGCAGCTCCCCAGGACAGACCACAGATACGCAGTATTTT. Amino acid sequence: CASSSPGQTTDTQYF. The full variable domain, completed using reference TRBV5-1 and TRBJ2-3, is KAGVTQTPRYLIKTRGQQVTLSCSPISGHRSVSWYQQTPGQGLQFLFEYFSETQRNKGNFPGRFSGRQFSNSRSEMNVSTLELGDSALYLCASSSPGQTTDTQYFGPGTRLTVL.